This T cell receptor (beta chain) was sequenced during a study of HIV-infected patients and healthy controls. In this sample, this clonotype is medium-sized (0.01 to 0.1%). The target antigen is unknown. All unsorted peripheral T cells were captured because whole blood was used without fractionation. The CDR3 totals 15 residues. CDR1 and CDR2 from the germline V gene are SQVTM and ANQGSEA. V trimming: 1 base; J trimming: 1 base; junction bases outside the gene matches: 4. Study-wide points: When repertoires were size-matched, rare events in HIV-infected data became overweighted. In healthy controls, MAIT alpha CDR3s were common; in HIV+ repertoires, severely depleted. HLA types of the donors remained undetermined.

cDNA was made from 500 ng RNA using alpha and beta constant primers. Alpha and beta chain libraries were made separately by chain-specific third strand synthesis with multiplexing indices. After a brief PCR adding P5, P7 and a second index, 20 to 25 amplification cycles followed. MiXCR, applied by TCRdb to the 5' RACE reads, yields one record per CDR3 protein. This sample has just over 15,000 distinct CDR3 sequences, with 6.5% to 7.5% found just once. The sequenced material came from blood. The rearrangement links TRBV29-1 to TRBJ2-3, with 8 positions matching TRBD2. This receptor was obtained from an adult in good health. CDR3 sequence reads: CSVEGLAGRTDTQYF. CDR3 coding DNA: TGCAGCGTTGAAGGGCTAGCGGGTCGCACAGATACGCAGTATTTT.